Below, one T cell receptor beta chain is given with its context. Its antigen is unidentified. The data were taken from a study of T cell repertoires in cytomegalovirus infection. Study summary: Recently identified HLA-C-restricted CMV epitopes and well-studied HLA-B-restricted CMV epitopes were used by the study. Whole-study findings and limits: Cumulative public TCR beta family frequency identified carriers of CMV plus the relevant HLA. Clonotypes of TCR beta that were HLA-C-restricted and CMV-specific dominated the ex vivo response.

Via MiXCR, TCRdb re-called the reads, giving one row per CDR3 protein. The data contain about 740,000 distinct CDR3 sequences, around a third of them seen just once; the ten biggest clones take up about 18%. CDR1 is LNHDA and CDR2 is SQIVND in the germline V gene (reference sequence). The length of the CDR3 is 12 residues. V lost 10 bases to trimming and J lost 1 base, with 9 bases between them. Sequencing was performed on cultured PBMCs, taken from culture after CMV antigen stimulation. This receptor was taken from a human donor in good health (CMV status not recorded). Some clones in this sample may be carry-over from other donors' samples. The chain links TRBV19 to TRBJ2-3; no firm D call. CDR3 coding DNA: TGTGCCACTTCATTACGCACAGATACGCAGTATTTT. Its protein is CATSLRTDTQYF.